The following is a T cell receptor beta chain sequence with its context. The sample comes from a study of blood T cell repertoires in COVID-19. Study-level background: Both acute and convalescent COVID-19 samples were obtained from the United States, Italy and Spain. Nucleic acid was either cDNA or gDNA, and it came from T cells, B-cell-depleted T cells, or PBMCs.

The CDR3 loop spans 13 amino acids. The germline gives CDR1 GTSNPN, CDR2 SVGIG (reference sequence). The V end lost 5 bases, the J end lost 3 bases, and 10 bases lay between the germline ends. Original analysis: Amplifying reference gene primers gave estimates of nucleated cell counts. Clones were read by immunoSEQ multiplex PCR, and TCRdb kept only the in-frame ones, dropping some. The V and J calls and the clone size are those of that table, but D and trimming were determined from the DNA. The table shows some 130,000 clones, with around 80% occurring only once. The sequenced sample was peripheral blood. This clonotype originated in a man in his 70s with acute or convalescent COVID-19. V gene TRBV30 combines with J gene TRBJ2-2, with D perhaps TRBD2 (5 bases). DNA for the CDR3: TGTGCCTGGCGGACTTTTGACACCGGGGAGCTGTTTTTT. Protein: CAWRTFDTGELFF.